A single sample gave rise to the 9 T cell receptor beta chains below, sequenced in a study of shared clonotypes between healthy human individuals. TCRdb's copy holds only in-frame clones and misses some; the assay was immunoSEQ multiplex PCR. The data show roughly 2.5 million clones, around 90% seen once. Sample: naive CD4+ T cells sorted from blood. Subset given: CD45RA+ positively selected. The receptor source for this set is a man between 18 and 35 years old in good health.

This chain joins TRBV6-5 and TRBJ2-2, with D perhaps TRBD2 (5 bases). Trimming took 6 bases from V and 2 from J, leaving 13 bases between them. The V gene's germline CDR1 is MNHEY and CDR2 SVGAGI. The CDR3 runs 15 residues. The CDR3 DNA follows: TGTGCCAGCAGGAGGCTAGCCTATAACACCGGGGAGCTGTTTTTT. It yields the protein CASRRLAYNTGELFF.

This clone was counted only a few times. The gene calls are TRBV2 and TRBJ1-6; D unresolved. In germline, CDR1 is SNHLY, CDR2 FYNNEI. V lost 6 bases and J lost 8, with 5 bases in between. The CDR3 is 11 amino acids. For the CDR3, the DNA is TGTGCCAGCAGCAGTGATTCACCCCTCCACTTT. Its translation: CASSSDSPLHF.

The chain is built from TRBV5-4 and TRBJ1-6; tentative D call: TRBD1 (6 bases). V lost 4 bases, J lost 4 bases, and 12 bases lay in between. CDR3 length equals 15 residues. In germline, CDR1 is SGHNT, CDR2 YYREEE (reference sequence). The CDR3: CASSLGQSYNSPLHF. The CDR3 bases are TGTGCCAGCAGCCTAGGACAGTCATATAATTCACCCCTCCACTTT.

The rearrangement links TRBV5-4 to TRBJ2-5; D tentatively reads TRBD1 or TRBD2 (6 bases each). Germline V gene sequence: CDR1 SGHNT, CDR2 YYREEE (reference sequence). The CDR3 runs 13 residues. V dropped 4 bases and J dropped 7 bases, with 14 bases sitting between them. CDR3 nucleotide sequence: TGTGCCAGCAGCCGAGACGGAGGGGGGACCCAGTACTTC. It translates to CASSRDGGGTQYF.

This chain links TRBV19 with TRBJ2-2; maybe TRBD1 (5 bases). In germline, CDR1 is LNHDA, CDR2 SQIVND (reference sequence). With 7 bases removed from V and 0 bases from J, the gap between germline ends came to 9 bases. The CDR3 covers 14 residues. The CDR3 sequence is CASIGRANTGELFF. The CDR3, as DNA: TGTGCCAGTATTGGCAGGGCGAACACCGGGGAGCTGTTTTTT.

V usage is TRBV5-4 and J usage is TRBJ1-2; D remains unclear. The CDR3 length is 14 residues. Germline lookup yields CDR1 SGHNT and CDR2 YYREEE (reference sequence). Trimming stripped 0 bases from V and 4 bases from J, with 10 bases between. The CDR3 region has the DNA TGTGCCAGCAGCTTGGCAAGTTTGAGCTATGGCTACACCTTC. Its protein is CASSLASLSYGYTF.

The gene calls are TRBV7-6 and TRBJ1-3; TRBD1 matches at 7 bases. V dropped 3 bases and J dropped 2; count of bases not matched to a gene: 4. The CDR3 extends over 15 amino acids. Germline lookup yields CDR1 SGHVS and CDR2 FNYEAQ. In DNA, the CDR3 is TGTGCCAGCAGCTTGTCCGGGACAGCTGGAAACACCATATATTTT. Encoded protein: CASSLSGTAGNTIYF. Combining the CDR3 with reference TRBV7-6 and TRBJ1-3 gives the whole variable domain GAGVSQSPRYKVTKRGQDVALRCDPISGHVSLYWYRQALGQGPEFLTYFNYEAQQDKSGLPNDRFSAERPEGSISTLTIQRTEQRDSAMYRCASSLSGTAGNTIYFGEGSWLTVV.

The rearrangement links TRBV7-2 to TRBJ1-1; possibly TRBD1 for D (5 bases). The V end lost 2 bases, the J end lost 6 bases, and 16 bases lay between the germline ends. Germline V gene data show CDR1 as SGHTA and CDR2 as FQGNSA. The CDR3 has 15 amino acids. The DNA for the CDR3 is TGTGCCAGCAGCTTACGGCCAGGGATCAGGGCTGAAGCTTTCTTT. It encodes CASSLRPGIRAEAFF. Looking up the rest from reference TRBV7-2 and TRBJ1-1 gives the full variable domain: GAGVSQSPSNKVTEKGKDVELRCDPISGHTALYWYRQSLGQGLEFLIYFQGNSAPDKSGLPSDRFSAERTGGSVSTLTIQRTQQEDSAVYLCASSLRPGIRAEAFFGQGTRLTVV.

The V gene is TRBV5-1, the J gene TRBJ2-3; D is unresolved. Germline V gene lookup returns CDR1 SGHRS and CDR2 YFSETQ. V was trimmed by 4 bases and J by 4 bases, leaving 19 bases between them. This CDR3 is 16 amino acids long. Here the CDR3 DNA reads TGCGCCAGCAGCGTAAGACTGACCGGGTCCTCAGATACGCAGTATTTT. Its translation is CASSVRLTGSSDTQYF. The full variable domain, completed using reference TRBV5-1 and TRBJ2-3, is KAGVTQTPRYLIKTRGQQVTLSCSPISGHRSVSWYQQTPGQGLQFLFEYFSETQRNKGNFPGRFSGRQFSNSRSEMNVSTLELGDSALYLCASSVRLTGSSDTQYFGPGTRLTVL.